The clone carrying this T cell receptor (beta chain) was picked up many times. Its target is not known. This record comes from a study of breast tumors, draining lymph nodes, adjacent tissues. Study results and limitations: Data fit most tumor T cells coming from lymph node, expanding in tumor. The lymph node origin of tumor T cells was framed as consistent with a hypothesis, not demonstrated. Tumor and nontumor repertoires were significantly more similar in luminal-like than in basal-like breast cancer.

Each CDR3 protein gets one entry after TCRdb re-called the multiplex PCR reads with MiXCR. The sample holds about 230,000 distinct CDR3 sequences, about a third seen once. The germline V gene has CDR1 SGHNT and CDR2 YENEEA. This CDR3 contains 15 residues. V was pared by 5 bases and J by 5 bases, with 1 base of the junction left unmatched. The lymph nodes were axillary draining lymph nodes from breast cancer patients. The source of this sequence is a female donor with breast cancer. Some clones in this sample may be carry-over from other donors' samples. Sequenced: axillary lymph node tissue. V gene TRBV11-3 combines with J gene TRBJ2-1; 15 bases align to TRBD2. In DNA form, the CDR3 reads TGTGCCAGCAGCCGGACTAGCGGGAGGGACAATGAGCAGTTCTTC. Encoded protein: CASSRTSGRDNEQFF.